This entry describes one TCR beta chain. The germline gene is not matched at one end of the junction; a read error may be the cause. CDR1 and CDR2 (germline): LGHNA, YSLEER. The CDR3 has 14 residues. The data belong to a study of blood T cells in healthy people across ages. Through a sample-barcoded 5' primer and a J-beta primer mix, a second PCR was run for 7 to 11 cycles. MiXCR, run by TCRdb on the 5' RACE reads, gives a single entry per CDR3 protein. There are roughly 860,000 distinct CDR3 sequences in the sample; less than 80% occur only once, and around a quarter lies in the top ten. Sequencing used blood. The clonotype was recovered from a man between 25 and 39 years old in good health. The V and J genes are TRBV4-3 and TRBJ2-1; 7 nucleotides line up with TRBD2. CDR3 nucleotide sequence: TGCGCCAGCCGCCAGCGGGGAGCGGGGAATGAGCAGTTCTTC. It codes for CASRQRGAGNEQFF.